This entry features one TCR beta chain sequence. The data stem from a study of blood T cells in healthy people across ages. With V trimmed by 3 bases and J by 10 bases, 7 bases remained unmatched. The CDR3 totals 14 residues. Germline CDR1 and CDR2: SGDLS and YYNGEE. PCR was performed a second time for roughly 7 to 12 cycles using a sample-barcoded 5' primer and a J-beta primer mix. TCRdb called the 5' RACE reads again in MiXCR, with one record for every CDR3 protein. The sample has 1.5 million to 2 million distinct CDR3 sequences; 28% are singletons. This clonotype was obtained from a woman in her twenties or thirties in good health. This sequence joins TRBV9 and TRBJ2-1; TRBD1 matches 10 bases. The sequenced material came from blood. The CDR3 loop is CASSDGTGVYEQFF. The CDR3 DNA sequence: TGTGCCAGCAGCGACGGGACAGGGGTCTACGAGCAGTTCTTC.